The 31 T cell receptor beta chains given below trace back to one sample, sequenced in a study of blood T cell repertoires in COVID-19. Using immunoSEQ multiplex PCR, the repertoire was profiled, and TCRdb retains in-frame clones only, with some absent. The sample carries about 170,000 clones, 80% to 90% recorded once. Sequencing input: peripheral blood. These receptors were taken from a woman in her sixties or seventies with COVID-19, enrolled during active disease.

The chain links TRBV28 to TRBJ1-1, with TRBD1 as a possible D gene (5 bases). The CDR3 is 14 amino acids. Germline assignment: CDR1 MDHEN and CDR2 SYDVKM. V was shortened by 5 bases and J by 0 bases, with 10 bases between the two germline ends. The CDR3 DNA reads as TGTGCCAGCAGTCAAGGGGCCGTGAACACTGAAGCTTTCTTT. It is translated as CASSQGAVNTEAFF.

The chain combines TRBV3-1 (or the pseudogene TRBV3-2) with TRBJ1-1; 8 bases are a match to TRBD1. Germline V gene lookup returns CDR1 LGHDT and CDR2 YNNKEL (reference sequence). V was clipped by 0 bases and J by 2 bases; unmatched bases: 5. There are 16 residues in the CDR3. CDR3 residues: CASSQETGVVNTEAFF. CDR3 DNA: TGTGCCAGCAGCCAAGAGACAGGGGTCGTAAACACTGAAGCTTTCTTT.

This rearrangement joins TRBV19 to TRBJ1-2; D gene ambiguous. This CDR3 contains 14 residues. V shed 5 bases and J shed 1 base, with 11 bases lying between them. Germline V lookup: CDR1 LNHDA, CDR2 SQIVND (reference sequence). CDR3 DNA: TGTGCCAGTAGTCCGACACTTTTTAACTATGGCTACACCTTC. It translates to CASSPTLFNYGYTF.

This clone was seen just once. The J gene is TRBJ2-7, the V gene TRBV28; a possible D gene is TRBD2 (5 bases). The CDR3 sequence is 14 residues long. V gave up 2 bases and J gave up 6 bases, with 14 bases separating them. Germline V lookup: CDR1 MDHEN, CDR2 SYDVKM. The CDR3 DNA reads TGTGCCAGCAGTTTAGAATGGCGGAGGTCCGAGCAGTACTTC. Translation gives CASSLEWRRSEQYF.

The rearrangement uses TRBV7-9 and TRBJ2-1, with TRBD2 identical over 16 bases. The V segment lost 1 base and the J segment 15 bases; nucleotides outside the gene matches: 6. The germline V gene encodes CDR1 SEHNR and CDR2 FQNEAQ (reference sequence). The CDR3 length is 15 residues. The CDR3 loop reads CASSLGGTSGRARFF. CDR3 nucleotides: TGTGCCAGCAGCTTAGGGGGGACTAGCGGGAGGGCCAGGTTCTTC.

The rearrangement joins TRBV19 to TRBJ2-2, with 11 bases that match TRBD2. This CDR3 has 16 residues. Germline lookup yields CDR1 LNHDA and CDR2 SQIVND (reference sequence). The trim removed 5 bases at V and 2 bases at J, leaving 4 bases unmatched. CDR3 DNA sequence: TGTGCCAGTAGTGCCGGGACTAGCGGAAACACCGGGGAGCTGTTTTTT. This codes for CASSAGTSGNTGELFF.

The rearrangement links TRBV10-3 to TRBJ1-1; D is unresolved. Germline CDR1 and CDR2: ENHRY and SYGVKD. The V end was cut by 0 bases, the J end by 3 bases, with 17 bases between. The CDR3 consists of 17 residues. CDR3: CAISESMPAYGDTEAFF. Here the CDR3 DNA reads TGTGCCATCAGTGAGTCGATGCCAGCATACGGGGACACTGAAGCTTTCTTT.

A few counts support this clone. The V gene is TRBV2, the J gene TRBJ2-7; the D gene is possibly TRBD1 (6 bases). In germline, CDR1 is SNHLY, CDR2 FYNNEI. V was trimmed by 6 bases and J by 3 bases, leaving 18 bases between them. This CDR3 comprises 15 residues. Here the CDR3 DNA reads TGTGCCAGCAGATTCTTGCCGACAGGTTTCTACGAGCAGTACGTC. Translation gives CASRFLPTGFYEQYV.

Written as DNA, the CDR3 is TGTGCCAGTAGCTTATCCAGGGGGCCTCAGCCCCAGCATTTT. It codes for CASSLSRGPQPQHF. The rearrangement joins TRBV19 to TRBJ1-5; TRBD1 aligns across 8 bases. The CDR3 is 14 residues long. CDR1 is LNHDA, CDR2 SQIVND, per germline (reference sequence). Germline trimming cut 6 bases from V and 6 bases from J; bases unmatched to any gene: 7.

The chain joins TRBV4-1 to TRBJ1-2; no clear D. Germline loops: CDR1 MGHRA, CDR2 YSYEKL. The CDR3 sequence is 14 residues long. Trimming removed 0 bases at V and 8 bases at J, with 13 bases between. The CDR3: CASSQDRVPSGYTF. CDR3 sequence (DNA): TGCGCCAGCAGCCAAGACCGAGTACCGTCCGGCTACACCTTC.

CDR3 sequence (DNA): TGTGCCAGCAGGAAGACAGGCCCCACTGAAGCTTTCTTT. It codes for CASRKTGPTEAFF. The V and J genes are TRBV6-5 and TRBJ1-1; perhaps TRBD1 as D (6 bases). The CDR3 runs 13 residues. Per germline, CDR1 MNHEY and CDR2 SVGAGI. With 6 bases removed from V and 4 bases from J, the gap between germline ends came to 12 bases.

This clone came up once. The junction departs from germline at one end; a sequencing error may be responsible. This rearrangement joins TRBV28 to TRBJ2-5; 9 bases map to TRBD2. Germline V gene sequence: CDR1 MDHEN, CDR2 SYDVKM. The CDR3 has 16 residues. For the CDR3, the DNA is TGTGCCAGCAGTCCCTCCCTAGTGGTAGCGGGGGCCCTTTGGGACTTC. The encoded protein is CASSPSLVVAGALWDF.

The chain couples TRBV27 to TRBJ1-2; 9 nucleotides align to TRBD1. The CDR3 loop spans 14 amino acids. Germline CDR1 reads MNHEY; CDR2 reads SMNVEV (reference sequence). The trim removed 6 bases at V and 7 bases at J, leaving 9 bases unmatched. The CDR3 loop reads CASSSNRGQGGYTF. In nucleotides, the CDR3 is TGTGCCAGCAGCTCCAACAGGGGGCAGGGTGGCTACACCTTC.

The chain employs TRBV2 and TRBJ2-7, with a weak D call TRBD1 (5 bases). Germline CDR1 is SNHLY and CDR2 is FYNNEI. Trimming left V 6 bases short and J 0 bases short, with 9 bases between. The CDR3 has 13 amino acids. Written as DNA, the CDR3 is TGTGCCAGCAGAGGTGACAGCTCCTACGAGCAGTACTTC. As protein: CASRGDSSYEQYF.

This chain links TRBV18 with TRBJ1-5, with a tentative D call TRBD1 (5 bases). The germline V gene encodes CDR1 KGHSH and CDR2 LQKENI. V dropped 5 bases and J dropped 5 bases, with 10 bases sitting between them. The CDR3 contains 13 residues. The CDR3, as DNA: TGTGCCAGCTCATCGGACACCTATCAGCCCCAGCATTTT. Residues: CASSSDTYQPQHF.

This CDR3 is CASIPEVVGTVPDNEQFF. The CDR3 DNA is TGTGCCAGCATTCCCGAAGTGGTGGGGACAGTGCCGGACAATGAGCAGTTCTTC. This rearrangement joins TRBV28 to TRBJ2-1, with 7 positions matching TRBD1. The V segment lost 7 bases and the J segment 5 bases; nucleotides outside the gene matches: 20. Germline values: CDR1 MDHEN, CDR2 SYDVKM. The CDR3 sequence is 18 residues long.

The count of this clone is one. CDR3 sequence reads: CSARDRGAPFF. In nucleotides, the CDR3 is TGCAGTGCTAGAGATCGGGGGGCCCCGTTCTTC. The chain uses TRBV20-1 and TRBJ2-1, with D tentatively TRBD2 (7 bases). Deletions cut 0 bases from V and 15 bases from J, with 12 bases between. From germline, CDR1 is DFQATT and CDR2 SNEGSKA (reference sequence). The CDR3 has 11 residues.

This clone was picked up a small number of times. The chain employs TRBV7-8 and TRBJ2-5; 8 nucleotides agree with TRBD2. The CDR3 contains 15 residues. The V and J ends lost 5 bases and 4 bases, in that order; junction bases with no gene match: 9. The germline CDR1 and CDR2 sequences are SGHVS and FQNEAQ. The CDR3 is CASSPQGAGVETQYF. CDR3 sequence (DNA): TGTGCCAGCAGCCCCCAGGGAGCGGGAGTAGAGACCCAGTACTTC.

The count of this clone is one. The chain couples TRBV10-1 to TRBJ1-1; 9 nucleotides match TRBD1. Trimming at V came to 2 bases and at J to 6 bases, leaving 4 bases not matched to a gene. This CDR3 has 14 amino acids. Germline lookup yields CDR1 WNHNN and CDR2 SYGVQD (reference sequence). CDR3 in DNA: TGCGCCAGCAGTGAGGGGACAGGGCTAGCTGAAGCTTTCTTT. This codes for CASSEGTGLAEAFF.

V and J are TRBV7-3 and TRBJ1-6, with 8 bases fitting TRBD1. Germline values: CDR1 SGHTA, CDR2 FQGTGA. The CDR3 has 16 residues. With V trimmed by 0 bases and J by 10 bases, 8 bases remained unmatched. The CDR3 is CASSLTLDRVGSPLHF. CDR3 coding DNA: TGTGCCAGCAGCTTAACCTTGGACAGGGTGGGGTCACCCCTCCACTTT.

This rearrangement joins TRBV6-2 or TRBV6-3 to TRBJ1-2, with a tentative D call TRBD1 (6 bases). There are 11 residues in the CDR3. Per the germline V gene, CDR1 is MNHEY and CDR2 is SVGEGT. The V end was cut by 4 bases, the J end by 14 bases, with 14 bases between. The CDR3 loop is CASSSTPDRTF. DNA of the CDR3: TGTGCCAGCAGTTCCACCCCGGACAGAACCTTC.

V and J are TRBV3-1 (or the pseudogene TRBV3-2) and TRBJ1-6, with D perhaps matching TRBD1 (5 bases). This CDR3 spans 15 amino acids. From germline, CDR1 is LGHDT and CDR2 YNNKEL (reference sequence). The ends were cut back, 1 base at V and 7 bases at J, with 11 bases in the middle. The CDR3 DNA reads TGTGCCAGCAGCCAAGGCGTCCAGGGCAATTCACCCCTCCACTTT. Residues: CASSQGVQGNSPLHF.

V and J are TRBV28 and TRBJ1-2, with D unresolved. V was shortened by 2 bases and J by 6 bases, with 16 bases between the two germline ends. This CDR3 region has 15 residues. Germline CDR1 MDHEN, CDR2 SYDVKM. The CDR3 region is CASSLDPRSGHGYTF. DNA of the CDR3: TGTGCCAGCAGTTTAGACCCTAGAAGCGGCCATGGCTACACCTTC.

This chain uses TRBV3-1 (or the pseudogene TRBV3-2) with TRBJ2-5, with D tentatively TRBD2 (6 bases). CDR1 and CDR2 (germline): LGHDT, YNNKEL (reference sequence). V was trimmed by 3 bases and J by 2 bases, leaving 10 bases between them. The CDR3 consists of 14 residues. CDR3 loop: CASSQLASQETQYF. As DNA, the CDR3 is TGTGCCAGCAGCCAGCTAGCGTCTCAAGAGACCCAGTACTTC.

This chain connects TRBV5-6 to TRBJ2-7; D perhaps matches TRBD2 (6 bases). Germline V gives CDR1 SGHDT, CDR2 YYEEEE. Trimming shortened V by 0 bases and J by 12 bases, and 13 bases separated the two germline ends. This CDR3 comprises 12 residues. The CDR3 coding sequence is TGTGCCAGCAGCTTGGCCGGCGGGATTGGGTACTTC. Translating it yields CASSLAGGIGYF. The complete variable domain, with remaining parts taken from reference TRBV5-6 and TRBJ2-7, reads DAGVTQSPTHLIKTRGQQVTLRCSPKSGHDTVSWYQQALGQGPQFIFQYYEEEERQRGNFPDRFSGHQFPNYSSELNVNALLLGDSALYLCASSLAGGIGYFGPGTRLTVT.

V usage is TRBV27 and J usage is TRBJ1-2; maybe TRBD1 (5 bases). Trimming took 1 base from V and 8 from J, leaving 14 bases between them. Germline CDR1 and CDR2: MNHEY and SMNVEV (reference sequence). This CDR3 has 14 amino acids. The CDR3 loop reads CASSLYFRAGGYTF. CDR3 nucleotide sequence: TGTGCCAGCAGTTTATATTTCCGGGCAGGGGGCTACACCTTC.

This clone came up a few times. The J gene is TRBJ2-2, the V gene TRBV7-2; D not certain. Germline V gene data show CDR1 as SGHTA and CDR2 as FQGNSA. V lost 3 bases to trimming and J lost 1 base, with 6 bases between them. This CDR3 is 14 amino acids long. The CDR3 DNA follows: TGTGCCAGCAGCTTCATCGGGAACACCGGGGAGCTGTTTTTT. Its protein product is CASSFIGNTGELFF.

The CDR3 region is CASSDRVSGAQYF. CDR3 DNA sequence: TGTGCCAGCAGTGACAGGGTTAGTGGGGCGCAGTATTTT. The rearrangement joins TRBV6-1 to TRBJ2-3; tentatively, D is TRBD1 (5 bases). Trimming left V 3 bases short and J 10 bases short, with 14 bases between. There are 13 residues in the CDR3. The V gene's germline CDR1 is MNHNS and CDR2 SASEGT.

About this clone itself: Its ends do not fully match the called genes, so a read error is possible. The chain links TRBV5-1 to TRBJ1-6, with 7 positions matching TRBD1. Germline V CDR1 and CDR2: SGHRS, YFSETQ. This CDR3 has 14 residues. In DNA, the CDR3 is TGCGCCAGCAGACAGGGGTGGAATAACTCACCCCTCCACTTT. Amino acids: CASRQGWNNSPLHF.

The CDR3 is CASSKVRDTEAFF. The CDR3 DNA reads as TGTGCCAGTAGTAAGGTGAGGGACACTGAAGCTTTCTTT. This chain connects TRBV19 to TRBJ1-1; D gene unclear. The germline V gene has CDR1 LNHDA and CDR2 SQIVND (reference sequence). The CDR3 contains 13 residues. V lost 4 bases, J lost 3 bases, and 9 bases lay in between.

The CDR3 here is CASCSITGELFF. CDR3 sequence (DNA): TGTGCCAGCTGTTCCATCACCGGGGAGCTGTTTTTT. This chain links TRBV28 with TRBJ2-2; D is unresolved. Germline assignment: CDR1 MDHEN and CDR2 SYDVKM. V shed 8 bases and J shed 4 bases, with 8 bases lying between them. The CDR3 length is 12 residues.